This T cell receptor beta chain originates from a study of technical replicates of blood from several donors. Sequencing used immunoSEQ multiplex PCR; TCRdb keeps in-frame clones, though not all of them. The sample has approximately 87,000 clones, 94% seen once; the top ten hold just over 0.25%. This receptor was identified in a human donor in good health. The material sequenced was T cells isolated from PBMCs.

The CDR3 region is CASSTRGAVGDEQYF. The CDR3 nucleotides are TGTGCCAGTAGTACCAGGGGGGCCGTTGGTGACGAGCAGTACTTC. This chain uses TRBV19 with TRBJ2-7, with D perhaps TRBD1 (7 bases). Trimming stripped 4 bases from V and 5 bases from J, with 18 bases between. The CDR3 length is 15 residues. Germline assignment: CDR1 LNHDA and CDR2 SQIVND (reference sequence). Combining the CDR3 with reference TRBV19 and TRBJ2-7 gives the whole variable domain DGGITQSPKYLFRKEGQNVTLSCEQNLNHDAMYWYRQDPGQGLRLIYYSQIVNDFQKGDIAEGYSVSREKKESFPLTVTSAQKNPTAFYLCASSTRGAVGDEQYFGPGTRLTVT.